The entry below gives a single TCR beta chain sequence along with its context. The data originate from a study of blood T cell repertoires in COVID-19. Only in-frame clones appear in the TCRdb table, and some are missing; sequencing was by immunoSEQ multiplex PCR. The data hold nearly 250,000 clones, with more than 75% observed a single time. After removal of 6 bases from V and 10 bases from J, the junction contained 14 bases not matched to a gene. The CDR3 extends over 16 amino acids. Germline CDR1 and CDR2: LNHDA and SQIVND (reference sequence). The sample was PBMCs or T cells enriched from blood (not recorded which). The chain is built from TRBV19 and TRBJ2-1; 11 positions match TRBD2. This TCR was sampled from a woman between 45 and 65 years old who had recovered from COVID-19. The CDR3 region is CASRPLAGGASGEQFF. CDR3 in DNA: TGTGCCAGTAGACCTCTAGCGGGAGGCGCCTCTGGGGAGCAGTTCTTC.